This TCR beta chain was captured in a study of shared clonotypes between healthy human individuals. Study overall: There were three CD4 naive, three CD4 memory, two CD8 naive and one CD8 memory plates per donor. Regarding the study as a whole: Only blood was sampled; tissue repertoires likely differ. Deeper or shallower sequencing was expected to change how clonotypes are shared among donors. Generation probability values for non-shared clonotypes were lower than those for clonotypes shared by all four donors.

V trimming: 3 bases; J trimming: 4 bases; junction bases outside the gene matches: 7. Per the germline V gene, CDR1 is SGDLS and CDR2 is YYNGEE. CDR3 length: 15 amino acids. As to this clone: Its antigen is still unknown.

The data were produced by immunoSEQ multiplex PCR, yet TCRdb's version contains in-frame clones alone and is incomplete. The table has over a million clones, 98% seen once. This rearrangement joins TRBV9 to TRBJ2-1; 7 bases are a match to TRBD2. The specimen was naive CD4+ T cells sorted from blood. Indicated subset: CD45RA+ positively selected. The source of this sequence is a man aged 25-40 years in good health. CDR3 coding DNA: TGTGCCAGCAGCGAGCGGGGAGACCTATACAATGAGCAGTTCTTC. Residues: CASSERGDLYNEQFF.